This is a list of T cell receptor beta chains from one sample in a study of blood T cell repertoires in COVID-19. Libraries were prepared by immunoSEQ multiplex PCR; TCRdb keeps only in-frame clonotypes and omits some of them. Of fewer than 85,000 clones detected, about four fifths appear once; the ten largest clones hold about 3.8%. The sequenced material came from peripheral blood. These receptors all come from a woman aged 55-70 years with acute or convalescent COVID-19. The CDR3 runs from the conserved cysteine through the conserved F or W. A D gene is named only where the DNA matches it firmly. Size values are once, few and many counts, or a class for expanded clones, and some rows have none.

v_call	d_call	j_call	clone_size	cdr3_aa	cdr3_nt
TRBV29-1	TRBD1	TRBJ1-2	.	CSVFIFRQGNYGYTF	TGCAGCGTTTTCATTTTCCGACAGGGGAACTATGGCTACACCTTC
TRBV7-9	.	TRBJ2-5	.	CASSFPLGTHQETQYF	TGTGCCAGCAGCTTCCCGCTCGGGACACACCAAGAGACCCAGTACTTC
TRBV28	TRBD1	TRBJ2-1	once	CASSSRDREIVF	TGTGCCAGCAGTTCACGGGACAGGGAAATAGTCTTC
TRBV7-3	TRBD2	TRBJ2-3	.	CASSLDPGLAGEGTDTQYF	TGTGCCAGCAGCTTAGACCCGGGACTAGCGGGGGAAGGCACAGATACGCAGTATTTT
TRBV11-1	TRBD1	TRBJ1-6	few	CASSSQRQGNSPLHF	TGTGCCAGCAGCTCTCAGAGACAGGGCAATTCACCCCTCCACTTT
TRBV7-3	.	TRBJ2-1	.	CASSLTGTGREQFF	TGTGCCAGCAGCTTAACGGGCACCGGCCGCGAGCAGTTCTTC
TRBV25-1	.	TRBJ1-4	.	CASDEGATNEKLFF	TGTGCCAGCGACGAGGGTGCAACTAATGAAAAACTGTTTTTT
TRBV6-1	TRBD1	TRBJ1-2	.	CASSDRGRNGYTF	TGTGCCAGCAGTGACAGGGGGCGGAATGGCTACACCTTC
TRBV27	.	TRBJ2-6	.	CASSSTPGEFLSGANVLTF	TGTGCCAGCAGCTCGACCCCAGGGGAGTTCCTATCTGGGGCCAACGTCCTGACTTTC
TRBV13	.	TRBJ1-1	.	CASSSAPNLNQKAFF	TGTGCCAGCAGCTCAGCGCCGAATTTGAACCAGAAAGCTTTCTTT
TRBV5-1	TRBD2	TRBJ2-3	once	CASSPIITSGGRTDTQYF	TGCGCCAGCAGCCCGATAATTACTAGCGGAGGACGAACAGATACGCAGTATTTT
TRBV6-5	.	TRBJ1-6	.	CASSDSGPLHF	TGTGCCAGCAGCGATTCAGGGCCCCTCCACTTT
TRBV6-5	.	TRBJ2-7	once	CASSYAGSYEQYF	TGTGCCAGCAGTTACGCAGGGTCCTACGAGCAGTACTTC
TRBV3-1/TRBV3-2	.	TRBJ1-5	.	CASSLGPGGQPQHF	TGTGCCAGCAGCCTCGGCCCGGGAGGTCAGCCCCAGCATTTT